Each of the 18 T cell receptor beta chains below was sequenced from the same sample in a study of T cell responses to AZD1222 COVID-19 vaccine. Profiling relied on immunoSEQ multiplex PCR, and the TCRdb table lists in-frame clones only, not all of them. The sample shows around 94,000 clones, 88% of them seen only once. The source was peripheral blood, collected on day 0 of AZD1222 vaccination. The receptor set was obtained from an adult in good health.

The chain carries TRBV7-9 and TRBJ1-3; D is uncertain. V lost 6 bases, J lost 1 base, and 10 bases lay in between. This CDR3 is built from 14 residues. From germline, CDR1 is SEHNR and CDR2 FQNEAQ (reference sequence). DNA for the CDR3: TGTGCCAGCAGATCGCAGGTTTCTGGAAACACCATATATTTT. Translated: CASRSQVSGNTIYF.

This clone was recorded once. The chain couples TRBV7-9 to TRBJ2-3; TRBD2 agrees at 9 bases. CDR3 length: 19 amino acids. Germline CDR1 reads SEHNR; CDR2 reads FQNEAQ (reference sequence). Trimming cost V 6 bases and J 10 bases; bases outside gene matches: 26. CDR3 bases: TGTGCCAGCAGACACAATCTCCCGGCTAGCGGGGCTCCTCAAGGATCGCAGTATTTT. Translation gives CASRHNLPASGAPQGSQYF.

The rearrangement links TRBV10-2 to TRBJ1-5; weak D call: TRBD1 (5 bases). The germline CDR1 and CDR2 sequences are WSHSY and SAAADI. Trimming stripped 5 bases from V and 4 bases from J, with 9 bases between. This CDR3 has 13 amino acids. CDR3 coding DNA: TGCGCCAGCAGTTACGGGGGGAATCAGCCCCAGCATTTT. Its protein is CASSYGGNQPQHF.

The V and J genes are TRBV19 and TRBJ1-5; D is ambiguous. The V gene lost 5 bases and the J gene lost 5 bases, with 10 bases spanning the gap. The CDR3 is 13 residues long. Germline V gene data show CDR1 as LNHDA and CDR2 as SQIVND (reference sequence). The CDR3 DNA follows: TGTGCCAGTAGTCGAGAGTTAGATCAGCCCCAGCATTTT. Translation: CASSRELDQPQHF. Drawing the rest from reference TRBV19 and TRBJ1-5, the complete variable domain is DGGITQSPKYLFRKEGQNVTLSCEQNLNHDAMYWYRQDPGQGLRLIYYSQIVNDFQKGDIAEGYSVSREKKESFPLTVTSAQKNPTAFYLCASSRELDQPQHFGDGTRLSIL.

DNA of the CDR3: TGCAGTGCTTCCTTGGCGACTGAAGCTTTCTTT. Amino acid sequence: CSASLATEAFF. V and J are TRBV20-1 and TRBJ1-1; D unclear. V lost 5 bases and J 5 bases, leaving 9 bases between the germline ends. From germline, CDR1 is DFQATT and CDR2 SNEGSKA (reference sequence). This CDR3 is 11 amino acids long.

The chain links TRBV19 to TRBJ2-3; D gene unclear. The CDR3 has 12 amino acids. V lost 0 bases, J lost 7 bases, and 5 bases lay in between. The germline gives CDR1 LNHDA, CDR2 SQIVND (reference sequence). CDR3 residues: CASSIDPHTQYF. The CDR3 bases are TGTGCCAGTAGTATAGACCCCCATACGCAGTATTTT.

The rearrangement joins TRBV14 to TRBJ1-3; no definite D call. CDR1 SGHDN and CDR2 FVKESK come from the germline V gene. V gave up 4 bases and J gave up 0 bases, with 7 bases separating them. CDR3 length equals 14 residues. This chain's CDR3 is CASSPQHSGNTIYF. The CDR3 DNA sequence: TGTGCCAGCAGCCCCCAGCACTCTGGAAACACCATATATTTT.

The CDR3 DNA follows: TGTGCCAGCAGTTTGATGGGGGATATAACAACTAATGAAAAACTGTTTTTT. Translated, it gives CASSLMGDITTNEKLFF. The genes are TRBV27 and TRBJ1-4, with a possible D match to TRBD1 (5 bases). The CDR3 length is 17 residues. Trimming stripped 3 bases from V and 0 bases from J, with 14 bases between. CDR1 and CDR2 from the germline V gene are MNHEY and SMNVEV (reference sequence).

The genes are TRBV7-3 and TRBJ1-1; tentatively, D is TRBD1 (5 bases). Trimming removed 5 bases at V and 1 base at J, with 17 bases between. The CDR3 sequence is 16 residues long. Looked up from germline, CDR1 is SGHTA and CDR2 is FQGTGA. In DNA form, the CDR3 reads TGTGCCAGCAGCGCCAAAGGAGGGACGTCGAACACTGAAGCTTTCTTT. Its protein is CASSAKGGTSNTEAFF.

This chain connects TRBV15 to TRBJ2-1, with TRBD2 as a possible D gene (5 bases). This CDR3 comprises 15 residues. Germline V gene sequence: CDR1 LNHNV, CDR2 YYDKDF (reference sequence). Trimming stripped 5 bases from V and 0 bases from J, with 11 bases between. CDR3 in amino acids: CATSGRVVSYNEQFF. The CDR3 DNA sequence: TGTGCCACCAGCGGGCGGGTCGTCTCCTACAATGAGCAGTTCTTC.

The V and J genes are TRBV5-4 and TRBJ2-5, with D maybe TRBD2 (5 bases). The CDR3 is 13 residues long. Germline values: CDR1 SGHNT, CDR2 YYREEE (reference sequence). Trimming took 2 bases from V and 2 from J, leaving 7 bases between them. The CDR3 reads CASSFSGQETQYF. Written as DNA, the CDR3 is TGTGCCAGCAGCTTCAGCGGACAAGAGACCCAGTACTTC.

The chain links TRBV19 to TRBJ2-2; a weak D match, TRBD2 (5 bases). Trimming removed 6 bases from V and 0 bases from J, with 17 bases in between. The CDR3 runs to 17 residues. Germline CDR1 is LNHDA and CDR2 is SQIVND (reference sequence). CDR3 DNA: TGTGCCAGTAGCCCCTGGTCGGGGATTCCGAACACCGGGGAGCTGTTTTTT. This encodes CASSPWSGIPNTGELFF.

The chain joins TRBV3-1 (or the pseudogene TRBV3-2) to TRBJ2-7; 10 bases match TRBD1. Germline V gene data show CDR1 as LGHDT and CDR2 as YNNKEL (reference sequence). V lost 5 bases and J lost 3; bases outside the gene matches: 4. The CDR3 covers 14 residues. The CDR3 spells CASSSRTGGYEQYF. In DNA, the CDR3 is TGTGCCAGCAGCTCTCGGACAGGGGGCTACGAGCAGTACTTC.

CDR3 residues: CASSTQETYGYTF. The CDR3 DNA sequence: TGTGCCAGTAGCACCCAGGAGACCTATGGCTACACCTTC. The V call is TRBV19, the J call TRBJ1-2; no clear D. The V end lost 6 bases, the J end lost 4 bases, and 12 bases lay between the germline ends. The germline CDR1 and CDR2 sequences are LNHDA and SQIVND (reference sequence). This CDR3 has 13 residues.

This chain joins TRBV6-2 or TRBV6-3 and TRBJ2-7; tentatively, D is TRBD1 (5 bases). CDR1 MNHEY and CDR2 SVGEGT come from the germline V gene. CDR3 length: 14 amino acids. V gave up 2 bases and J gave up 2 bases, with 10 bases separating them. CDR3 protein: CASSYLVGPYEQYF. The CDR3 nucleotides are TGTGCCAGCAGTTACCTCGTGGGGCCCTACGAGCAGTACTTC.

The CDR3 DNA reads TGTGCCATCAGTGAGGCCGCCGGGACAGGGGGTGAAAAACTGTTTTTT. Its protein product is CAISEAAGTGGEKLFF. V is TRBV10-3 and J is TRBJ1-4, with 11 nucleotides matching TRBD1. This CDR3 has 16 amino acids. After removal of 2 bases from V and 7 bases from J, the junction contained 6 bases not matched to a gene. The germline gives CDR1 ENHRY, CDR2 SYGVKD.

J is TRBJ2-5 and V is TRBV5-1; D gene uncertain. Germline assignment: CDR1 SGHRS and CDR2 YFSETQ. The CDR3 is made up of 13 amino acids. V lost 4 bases and J lost 5, with 12 bases in between. The CDR3 coding sequence is TGCGCCAGCAGCGCTGGCGTGGGGGAGACCCAGTACTTC. Protein sequence: CASSAGVGETQYF.

The chain joins TRBV7-8 to TRBJ1-2; no definite D call. Germline CDR1 is SGHVS and CDR2 is FQNEAQ. Trimming removed 4 bases from V and 4 bases from J, with 13 bases in between. There are 14 residues in the CDR3. The CDR3 DNA reads as TGTGCCAGCAGCTACTTCGGGCAGAGCTATGGCTACACCTTC. Translation: CASSYFGQSYGYTF.